A selection of T cell receptor beta chains follows, all from one sample in a study of T cells in Graves' hyperthyroidism and ophthalmopathy. TCRdb recomputed calls from the multiplex PCR reads with MiXCR, one row per CDR3 protein. This table has some 570,000 distinct CDR3 sequences, 12% to 15% appearing once. Sequencing was done on a sample of blood. These receptors were taken from a young woman with Graves' ophthalmopathy. Both conserved end residues are part of each CDR3. D genes are given only for firm matches. Clone size is shown for a subset of rows, as once, few, many or a class of expanded clone.

V: TRBV20-1
J: TRBJ2-1
D: TRBD2
size: -
CDR3: CSAGPHFRAAGGGQFF
DNA: TGCAGTGCTGGACCCCACTTTCGTGCGGCGGGAGGAGGGCAGTTCTTC

V: TRBV28
J: TRBJ2-4
D: -
size: many
CDR3: CASSLRENIQYF
DNA: TGTGCCAGCAGTTTAAGGGAAAACATTCAGTACTTC

V: TRBV19
J: TRBJ1-1
D: -
size: -
CDR3: CASSITGLGTEAFF
DNA: TGTGCCAGTAGTATTACCGGGCTCGGAACTGAAGCTTTCTTT

V: TRBV7-6
J: TRBJ2-7
D: TRBD2
size: many
CDR3: CASSLGAGVHYEQYF
DNA: TGTGCCAGCAGCTTAGGGGCGGGAGTACACTACGAGCAGTACTTC

V: TRBV4-2
J: TRBJ2-5
D: TRBD2
size: few
CDR3: CASSQVLGAGVETQYF
DNA: TGTGCCAGCAGCCAAGTCCTCGGAGCGGGAGTTGAGACCCAGTACTTC

V: TRBV6-2/TRBV6-3
J: TRBJ2-7
D: -
size: many
CDR3: CASSYESRGKRSYEQYF
DNA: TGTGCCAGCAGCTACGAGTCCCGCGGGAAGCGGTCCTACGAGCAGTACTTC

V: TRBV4-1
J: TRBJ1-2
D: -
size: many
CDR3: CASSQEAGPNYGYTF
DNA: TGCGCCAGCAGCCAAGAGGCCGGCCCTAACTATGGCTACACCTTC

V: TRBV27
J: TRBJ2-1
D: -
size: many
CDR3: CASKAGSVSYNEQFF
DNA: TGTGCCAGTAAGGCGGGTAGCGTTTCCTACAATGAGCAGTTCTTC

V: TRBV9
J: TRBJ1-6
D: -
size: many
CDR3: CASSVGSVSALHF
DNA: TGTGCCAGCAGCGTAGGTTCAGTCTCGGCCCTCCACTTT

V: TRBV27
J: TRBJ2-1
D: TRBD2
size: many
CDR3: CASSPYGLAGSNEQFF
DNA: TGTGCCAGCAGTCCCTACGGACTAGCGGGGTCCAATGAGCAGTTCTTC

V: TRBV10-3
J: TRBJ2-7
D: TRBD2
size: -
CDR3: CAISYGRSEQYF
DNA: TGTGCCATCAGCTACGGGAGGAGCGAGCAGTACTTC

V: TRBV20-1
J: TRBJ2-3
D: TRBD1
size: few
CDR3: CSANRDRSTDTQYF
DNA: TGCAGTGCGAACCGGGACAGGTCCACAGATACGCAGTATTTT

V: TRBV20-1
J: TRBJ2-7
D: -
size: -
CDR3: CSARSLEWNYEQYF
DNA: TGCAGTGCTAGATCGTTAGAATGGAACTACGAGCAGTACTTC

V: TRBV3-1
J: TRBJ2-1
D: -
size: many
CDR3: CASSPSPWASDSYNEQFF
DNA: TGTGCCAGCAGCCCCTCCCCTTGGGCTAGCGATTCCTACAATGAGCAGTTCTTC

V: TRBV6-1
J: TRBJ1-5
D: -
size: many
CDR3: CASVTGPNQPQHF
DNA: TGTGCCAGCGTCACAGGTCCTAATCAGCCCCAGCATTTT

V: TRBV28
J: TRBJ1-2
D: -
size: many
CDR3: CASALVSGYTF
DNA: TGTGCCTCAGCACTGGTCTCGGGCTACACCTTC

V: TRBV7-2
J: TRBJ1-6
D: -
size: few
CDR3: CASSFRGTDSPLHF
DNA: TGTGCCAGCAGCTTTCGGGGGACCGATTCACCCCTCCACTTT

V: TRBV11-2
J: TRBJ2-1
D: -
size: -
CDR3: CASSSQGGDNEQFF
DNA: TGTGCCAGCAGCTCTCAAGGAGGGGACAATGAGCAGTTCTTC

V: TRBV9
J: TRBJ2-2
D: TRBD2
size: many
CDR3: CASSVSSGSTGELFF
DNA: TGTGCCAGCAGCGTGAGTAGCGGGAGCACCGGGGAGCTGTTTTTT

V: TRBV9
J: TRBJ2-3
D: TRBD2
size: -
CDR3: CASSGPGLAGGPTDTQYF
DNA: TGTGCCAGCAGCGGCCCGGGACTAGCGGGAGGGCCCACAGATACGCAGTATTTT